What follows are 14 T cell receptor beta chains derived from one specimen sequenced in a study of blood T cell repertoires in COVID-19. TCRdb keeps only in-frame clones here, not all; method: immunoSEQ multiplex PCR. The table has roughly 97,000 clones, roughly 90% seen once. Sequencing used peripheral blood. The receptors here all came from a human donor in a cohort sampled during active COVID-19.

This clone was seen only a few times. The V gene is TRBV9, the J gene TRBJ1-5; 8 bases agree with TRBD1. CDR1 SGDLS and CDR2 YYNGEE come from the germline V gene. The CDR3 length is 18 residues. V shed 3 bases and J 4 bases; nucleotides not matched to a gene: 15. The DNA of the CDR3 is TGTGCCAGCAGCGCTCCATTTACCAGGGGGCTTTGTAATCAGCCCCAGCATTTT. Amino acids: CASSAPFTRGLCNQPQHF. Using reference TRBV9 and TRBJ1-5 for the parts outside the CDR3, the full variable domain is DSGVTQTPKHLITATGQRVTLRCSPRSGDLSVYWYQQSLDQGLQFLIQYYNGEERAKGNILERFSAQQFPDLHSELNLSSLELGDSALYFCASSAPFTRGLCNQPQHFGDGTRLSIL.

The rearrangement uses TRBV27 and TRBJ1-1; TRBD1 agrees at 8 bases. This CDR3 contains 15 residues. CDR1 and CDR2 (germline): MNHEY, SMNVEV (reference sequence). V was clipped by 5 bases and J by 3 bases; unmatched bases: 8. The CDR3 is CASSVIGQGDTEAFF. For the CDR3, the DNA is TGTGCCAGCAGTGTAATAGGACAGGGTGACACTGAAGCTTTCTTT.

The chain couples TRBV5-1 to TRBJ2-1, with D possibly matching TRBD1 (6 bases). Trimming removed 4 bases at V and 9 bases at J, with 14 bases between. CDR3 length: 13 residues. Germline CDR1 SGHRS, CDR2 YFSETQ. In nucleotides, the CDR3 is TGCGCCAGCAGCGGGGGAGACAGGAGTGAGCAGTTCTTC. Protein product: CASSGGDRSEQFF. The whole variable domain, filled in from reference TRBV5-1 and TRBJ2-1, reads KAGVTQTPRYLIKTRGQQVTLSCSPISGHRSVSWYQQTPGQGLQFLFEYFSETQRNKGNFPGRFSGRQFSNSRSEMNVSTLELGDSALYLCASSGGDRSEQFFGPGTRLTVL.

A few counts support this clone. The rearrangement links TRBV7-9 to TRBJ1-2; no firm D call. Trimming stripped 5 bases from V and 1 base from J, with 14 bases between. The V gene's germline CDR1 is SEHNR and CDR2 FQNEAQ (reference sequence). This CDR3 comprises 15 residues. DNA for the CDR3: TGTGCCAGCAGCCCGAATTATGAGGGTAACTATGGCTACACCTTC. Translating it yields CASSPNYEGNYGYTF.

In nucleotides, the CDR3 is TGTGCCAGCAGCTTGCGGCGGACAGGGGGGATGAACACTGAAGCTTTCTTT. Its translation: CASSLRRTGGMNTEAFF. The chain recombines TRBV5-8 with TRBJ1-1, with 10 bases that match TRBD1. CDR1 and CDR2 from the germline V gene are SGHTS and YDEGEE. With 1 base clipped from V and 0 bases from J, the junction kept 6 bases outside the gene matches. This CDR3 comprises 17 residues.

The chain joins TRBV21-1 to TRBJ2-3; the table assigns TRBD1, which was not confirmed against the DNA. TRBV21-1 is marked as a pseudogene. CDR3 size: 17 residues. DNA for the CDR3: TGTGCCAGCAGCAAATGCAGGACAAGGGGGCCCACAGATACGCAGTATTTT. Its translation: CASSKCRTRGPTDTQYF.

This chain's CDR3 is CASSVAPDSSLSSYEQYF. CDR3 in DNA: TGTGCCAGCAGCGTAGCACCCGACTCCTCCCTTAGCTCCTACGAGCAGTACTTC. The chain uses TRBV9 and TRBJ2-7; the D is unclear. The CDR3 loop spans 18 amino acids. The germline V gene encodes CDR1 SGDLS and CDR2 YYNGEE. The ends were cut back, 0 bases at V and 0 bases at J, with 19 bases in the middle.

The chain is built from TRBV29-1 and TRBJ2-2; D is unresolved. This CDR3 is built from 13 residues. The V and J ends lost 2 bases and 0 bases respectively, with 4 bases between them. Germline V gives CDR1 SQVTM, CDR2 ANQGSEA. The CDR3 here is CSVEQTNTGELFF. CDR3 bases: TGCAGCGTTGAACAGACGAACACCGGGGAGCTGTTTTTT.

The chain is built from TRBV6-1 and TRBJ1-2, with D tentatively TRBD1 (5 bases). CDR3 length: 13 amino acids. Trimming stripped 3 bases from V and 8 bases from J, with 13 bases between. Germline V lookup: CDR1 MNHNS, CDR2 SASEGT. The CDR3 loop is CASSEGGSGGYTF. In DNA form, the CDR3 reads TGTGCCAGCAGTGAGGGCGGTTCAGGGGGCTACACCTTC.

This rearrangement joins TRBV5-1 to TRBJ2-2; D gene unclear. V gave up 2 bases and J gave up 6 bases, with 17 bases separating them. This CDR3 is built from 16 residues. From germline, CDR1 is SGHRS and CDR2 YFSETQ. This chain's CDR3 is CASSFPNWAGSGELFF. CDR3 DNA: TGCGCCAGCAGCTTTCCAAACTGGGCTGGGTCCGGGGAGCTGTTTTTT.

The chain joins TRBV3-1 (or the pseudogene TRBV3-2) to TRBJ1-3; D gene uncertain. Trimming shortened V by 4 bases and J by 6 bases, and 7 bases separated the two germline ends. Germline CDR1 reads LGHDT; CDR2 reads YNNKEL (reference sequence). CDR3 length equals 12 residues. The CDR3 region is CASSPDLNTIYF. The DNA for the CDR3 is TGTGCCAGCAGCCCGGACTTAAACACCATATATTTT.

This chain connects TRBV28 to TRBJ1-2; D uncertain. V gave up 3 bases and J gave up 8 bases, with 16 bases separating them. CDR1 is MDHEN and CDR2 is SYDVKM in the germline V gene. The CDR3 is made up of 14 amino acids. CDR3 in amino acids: CASSFLRNPGGYTF. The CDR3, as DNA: TGTGCCAGCAGTTTTTTACGGAATCCGGGGGGCTACACCTTC.

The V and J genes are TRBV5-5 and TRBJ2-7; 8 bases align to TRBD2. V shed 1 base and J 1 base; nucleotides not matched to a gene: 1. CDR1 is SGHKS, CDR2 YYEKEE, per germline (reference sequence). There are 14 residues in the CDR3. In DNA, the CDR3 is TGTGCCAGCAGCTTGAAGCGGGGGTCCTACGAGCAGTACTTC. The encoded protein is CASSLKRGSYEQYF.

CDR3 region: CATSRERAADTQYF. The CDR3 DNA reads as TGTGCCACCAGCAGAGAGAGAGCCGCCGATACGCAGTATTTT. The chain joins TRBV15 to TRBJ2-3; D is ambiguous. With 0 bases removed from V and 6 bases from J, the gap between germline ends came to 10 bases. This CDR3 is built from 14 residues. Looked up from germline, CDR1 is LNHNV and CDR2 is YYDKDF (reference sequence).